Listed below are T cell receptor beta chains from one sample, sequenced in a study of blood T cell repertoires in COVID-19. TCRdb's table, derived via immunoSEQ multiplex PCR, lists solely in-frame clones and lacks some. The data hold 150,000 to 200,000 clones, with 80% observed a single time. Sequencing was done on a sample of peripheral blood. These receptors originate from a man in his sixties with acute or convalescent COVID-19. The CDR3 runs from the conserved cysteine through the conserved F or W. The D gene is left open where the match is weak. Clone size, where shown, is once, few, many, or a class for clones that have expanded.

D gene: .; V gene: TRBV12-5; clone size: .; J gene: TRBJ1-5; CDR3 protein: CASAYEANQPQHF; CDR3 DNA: TGTGCTAGTGCCTATGAGGCGAATCAGCCCCAGCATTTT
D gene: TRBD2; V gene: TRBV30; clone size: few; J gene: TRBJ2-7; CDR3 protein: CAWSVAGGGYEQYF; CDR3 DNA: TGTGCCTGGAGTGTGGCGGGAGGAGGCTACGAGCAGTACTTC
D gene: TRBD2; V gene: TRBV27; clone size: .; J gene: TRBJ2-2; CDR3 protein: CASSSQREPTGELFF; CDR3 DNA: TGTGCCAGCAGTTCCCAGCGGGAGCCCACCGGGGAGCTGTTTTTT
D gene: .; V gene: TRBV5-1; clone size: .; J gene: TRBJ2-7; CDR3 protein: CASSLGGGEQYF; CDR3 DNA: TGCGCCAGCAGCTTGGGGGGAGGCGAGCAGTACTTC
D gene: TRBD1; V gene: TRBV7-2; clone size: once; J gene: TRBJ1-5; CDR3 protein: CASSAGTGGALNQPQHF; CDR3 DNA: TGTGCCAGCAGCGCCGGGACAGGGGGCGCGTTGAATCAGCCCCAGCATTTT
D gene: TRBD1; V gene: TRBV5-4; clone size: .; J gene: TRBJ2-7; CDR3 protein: CASSLLAGGSYEQYF; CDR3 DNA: TGTGCCAGCAGCTTGTTGGCAGGGGGCTCCTACGAGCAGTACTTC
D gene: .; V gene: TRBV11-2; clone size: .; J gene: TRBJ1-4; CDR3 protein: CASSVTVQEKLFF; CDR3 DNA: TGTGCCAGCAGCGTTACAGTACAGGAAAAACTGTTTTTT
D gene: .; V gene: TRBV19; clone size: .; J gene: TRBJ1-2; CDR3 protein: CASSIAPGSVHRIAYGYTF; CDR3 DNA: TGTGCCAGTAGTATAGCTCCGGGTTCGGTCCACCGAATTGCATATGGCTACACCTTC
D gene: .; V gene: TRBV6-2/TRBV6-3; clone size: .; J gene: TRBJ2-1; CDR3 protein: CASSYGRRVRVSSYNEQFF; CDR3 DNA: TGTGCCAGCAGTTACGGTAGGCGGGTGCGGGTGAGCTCCTACAATGAGCAGTTCTTC
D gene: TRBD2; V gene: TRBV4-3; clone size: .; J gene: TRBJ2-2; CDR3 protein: CASSHYAGRGGAVGELFF; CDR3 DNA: TGCGCCAGCAGCCATTACGCTGGTCGCGGGGGGGCCGTCGGGGAGCTGTTTTTT
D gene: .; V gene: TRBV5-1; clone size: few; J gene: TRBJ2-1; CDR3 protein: CASSLAETAASYNEQFF; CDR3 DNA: TGCGCCAGCAGCTTGGCCGAGACTGCGGCGTCCTACAATGAGCAGTTCTTC
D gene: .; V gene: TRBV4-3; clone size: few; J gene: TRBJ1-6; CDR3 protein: CASSQDVPGRNSPLHF; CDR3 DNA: TGCGCCAGCAGCCAAGATGTGCCGGGTCGGAATTCACCCCTCCACTTT
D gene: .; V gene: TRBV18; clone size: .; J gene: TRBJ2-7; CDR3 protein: CASSPRTDTYEQYF; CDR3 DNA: TGTGCCAGCTCACCGAGGACAGATACCTACGAGCAGTACTTC
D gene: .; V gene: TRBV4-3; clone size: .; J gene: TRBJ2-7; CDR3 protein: CASSQDPSFAYEQYF; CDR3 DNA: TGCGCCAGCAGCCAAGATCCCAGTTTCGCCTACGAGCAGTACTTC
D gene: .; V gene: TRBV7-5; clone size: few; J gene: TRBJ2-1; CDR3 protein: CARSLPSTPGLAGEGHNEQFF; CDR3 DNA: TGTGCCAGAAGCTTACCTTCGACTCCGGGACTAGCGGGGGAGGGCCACAATGAGCAGTTCTTC
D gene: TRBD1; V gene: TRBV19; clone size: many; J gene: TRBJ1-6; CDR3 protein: CASSTPGQGGDSPLHF; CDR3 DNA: TGTGCCAGTAGTACCCCCGGACAGGGAGGGGATTCACCCCTCCACTTT
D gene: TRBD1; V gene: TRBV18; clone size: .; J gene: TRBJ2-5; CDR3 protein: CASSYPSGGKEETQYF; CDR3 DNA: TGTGCCAGCTCATATCCATCAGGGGGCAAGGAAGAGACCCAGTACTTC
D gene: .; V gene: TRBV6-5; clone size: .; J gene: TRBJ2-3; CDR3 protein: CASSLRGTQYF; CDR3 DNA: TGTGCCAGCTCTCTTAGGGGTACGCAGTATTTT
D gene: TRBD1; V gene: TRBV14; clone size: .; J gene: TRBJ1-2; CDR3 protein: CASSQDRSAYGYTF; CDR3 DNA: TGTGCCAGCAGCCAGGACAGGAGTGCCTATGGCTACACCTTC
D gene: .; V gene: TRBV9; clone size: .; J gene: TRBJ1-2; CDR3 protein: CASSVRAGGYTF; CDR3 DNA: TGTGCCAGCAGCGTGAGGGCTGGCGGCTACACCTTC
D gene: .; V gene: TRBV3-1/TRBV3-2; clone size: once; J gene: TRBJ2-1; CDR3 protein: CASSQEFTQAFSYNEQFF; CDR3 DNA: TGTGCCAGCAGCCAAGAGTTTACCCAGGCTTTTTCCTACAATGAGCAGTTCTTC
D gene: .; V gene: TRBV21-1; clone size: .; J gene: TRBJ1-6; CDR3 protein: CASSNEDTDWAYNSPLHF; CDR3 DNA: TGTGCCAGCAGCAATGAGGATACCGACTGGGCCTATAATTCACCCCTCCACTTT
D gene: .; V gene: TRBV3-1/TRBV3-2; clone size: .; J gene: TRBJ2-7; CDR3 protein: CASSQGSFRGPYEQYF; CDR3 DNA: TGTGCCAGCAGCCAAGGGTCGTTCCGGGGTCCCTACGAGCAGTACTTC
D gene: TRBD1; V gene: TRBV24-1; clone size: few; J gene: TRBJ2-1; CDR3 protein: CATSESGGNNEQFF; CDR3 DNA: TGTGCCACCAGTGAGTCAGGGGGAAACAATGAGCAGTTCTTC
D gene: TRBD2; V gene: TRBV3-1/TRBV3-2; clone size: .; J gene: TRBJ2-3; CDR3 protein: CASSQGLASDTQYF; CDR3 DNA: TGTGCCAGCAGCCAAGGACTAGCTTCAGATACGCAGTATTTT